These 17 T cell receptor beta chains came from one sample sequenced in a study of identical twins. TCRdb redid the calling of the 5' RACE reads with MiXCR, one entry per CDR3 protein. The top ten hold 1.5% to 2% of the sample, which has just under 650,000 distinct CDR3 sequences, just over 7% seen once. These records were also assigned to another study, of yellow fever vaccine responses in identical twins.

Material: PBMCs. The receptor source for this set is a woman younger than 30 in good health.

J is TRBJ1-3 and V is TRBV29-1, with D uncertain. V dropped 0 bases and J dropped 4 bases, with 13 bases sitting between them. Germline V lookup: CDR1 SQVTM, CDR2 ANQGSEA. The CDR3 covers 15 residues. The CDR3 sequence: CSVEDLRHRGNTIYF. The CDR3 DNA reads as TGCAGCGTTGAAGATCTTCGTCACCGCGGAAACACCATATATTTT.

The CDR3 DNA reads as TGTGCCAGCAGCCAAAGGGACACGGGAAGGGAAGCTTTCTTT. This gives the protein CASSQRDTGREAFF. This chain joins TRBV13 and TRBJ1-1; TRBD1 is a possible D gene (6 bases). The CDR3 covers 14 residues. The V end lost 5 bases, the J end lost 8 bases, and 18 bases lay between the germline ends. Looked up from germline, CDR1 is PRHDT and CDR2 is FYEKMQ (reference sequence).

This clonotype was detected only a few times. The rearrangement joins TRBV7-2 to TRBJ2-2, with TRBD1 matching 8 bases. Germline V gene lookup returns CDR1 SGHTA and CDR2 FQGNSA. Germline trimming cut 3 bases from V and 1 base from J; bases unmatched to any gene: 4. This CDR3 is 16 amino acids long. Written as DNA, the CDR3 is TGTGCCAGCAGCTTCAAGGGGACAGGGAACACCGGGGAGCTGTTTTTT. Translated: CASSFKGTGNTGELFF.

The V call is TRBV4-2, the J call TRBJ1-2; D call uncertain. Germline loops: CDR1 LGHNA, CDR2 YNFKEQ. This CDR3 contains 14 residues. Trimming took 3 bases from V and 8 from J, leaving 16 bases between them. CDR3 in DNA: TGTGCCAGCAGCCAGTACGAAAAAGGCCGGGGCTACACCTTC. Amino acids: CASSQYEKGRGYTF.

The gene calls are TRBV7-2 and TRBJ1-6, with D perhaps matching TRBD1 (5 bases). Germline V lookup: CDR1 SGHTA, CDR2 FQGNSA. The V gene lost 3 bases and the J gene lost 7 bases, with 13 bases spanning the gap. This CDR3 is built from 15 residues. The chain's CDR3 is CASSFLGQTNSPLHF. CDR3 nucleotides: TGTGCCAGCAGCTTCCTCGGACAAACAAATTCACCCCTCCACTTT. The full variable domain, in which reference TRBV7-2 and TRBJ1-6 provide the parts outside the CDR3, is GAGVSQSPSNKVTEKGKDVELRCDPISGHTALYWYRQSLGQGLEFLIYFQGNSAPDKSGLPSDRFSAERTGGSVSTLTIQRTQQEDSAVYLCASSFLGQTNSPLHFGNGTRLTVT.

There are a few counts of this clonotype. The V gene is TRBV7-7, the J gene TRBJ1-3; tentative D call: TRBD1 (5 bases). The CDR3 loop spans 15 amino acids. CDR1 is SSHAT, CDR2 FNYEAQ, per germline (reference sequence). V was shortened by 2 bases and J by 1 base, with 9 bases between the two germline ends. This CDR3 is CASSLPGQSGNTIYF. In DNA form, the CDR3 reads TGTGCCAGCAGCTTACCAGGGCAGTCTGGAAACACCATATATTTT.

This clonotype was detected many times. V is TRBV20-1 and J is TRBJ2-1, with 10 bases matching TRBD2. Germline trimming cut 5 bases from V and 10 bases from J; bases unmatched to any gene: 17. The germline V gene has CDR1 DFQATT and CDR2 SNEGSKA (reference sequence). The CDR3 runs 16 residues. The CDR3 DNA sequence: TGCAGTGCTTCTACACCTAGCGGGAGTGGTTGGGGAGAGCAGTTCTTC. It is translated as CSASTPSGSGWGEQFF.

J is TRBJ2-1 and V is TRBV28; tentative D call: TRBD2 (6 bases). Germline V lookup: CDR1 MDHEN, CDR2 SYDVKM. CDR3 length: 15 residues. V was shortened by 5 bases and J by 6 bases, with 17 bases between the two germline ends. The CDR3 nucleotides are TGTGCCAGCAGTAAGGGAGGTGCAGATCTCAATGAGCAGTTCTTC. Translating gives CASSKGGADLNEQFF.

This clonotype was seen a handful of times. V and J are TRBV28 and TRBJ2-1; tentatively, D is TRBD1 (6 bases). Trimming removed 4 bases from V and 7 bases from J, with 17 bases in between. This CDR3 region has 15 residues. The germline V gene encodes CDR1 MDHEN and CDR2 SYDVKM. CDR3 sequence (DNA): TGTGCCAGCAGTTACACAGGGTTAGAAATGAATGAGCAGTTCTTC. Translated: CASSYTGLEMNEQFF.

This clonotype was observed at least ten times. The chain links TRBV4-1 to TRBJ1-5; no clear D gene. CDR1 MGHRA and CDR2 YSYEKL come from the germline V gene. The V gene lost 0 bases and the J gene lost 0 bases, with 6 bases spanning the gap. The CDR3 length is 15 residues. This CDR3 reads CASSQDSSSNQPQHF. CDR3 bases: TGCGCCAGCAGCCAAGATTCAAGTAGCAATCAGCCCCAGCATTTT.

This clonotype was observed a few times. The chain is built from TRBV7-9 and TRBJ1-1, with TRBD1 as a possible D gene (6 bases). Germline assignment: CDR1 SEHNR and CDR2 FQNEAQ (reference sequence). This CDR3 region has 15 residues. Trimming removed 0 bases at V and 2 bases at J, with 10 bases between. Here the CDR3 reads CASSLASGANTEAFF. As DNA, the CDR3 is TGTGCCAGCAGCTTAGCGTCAGGGGCTAACACTGAAGCTTTCTTT.

This clonotype was counted ten times or more. V and J are TRBV15 and TRBJ2-7; TRBD2 matches 14 bases. The germline CDR1 and CDR2 sequences are LNHNV and YYDKDF (reference sequence). The J segment lost 4 bases and the V segment lost 1 base, leaving 9 bases of the junction unmatched. The CDR3 is 18 amino acids. CDR3 region: CATSRALGGLAGVYEQYF. The CDR3 nucleotides are TGTGCCACCAGCAGAGCCTTAGGGGGACTAGCGGGAGTATACGAGCAGTACTTC.

This clonotype was picked up a small number of times. The J gene is TRBJ2-7, the V gene TRBV4-1; D is unresolved. CDR3 length: 13 amino acids. V was clipped by 4 bases and J by 7 bases, with 14 bases between them. Germline CDR1 is MGHRA and CDR2 is YSYEKL. CDR3 loop: CASSPSSPSEQYF. The CDR3 DNA sequence: TGCGCCAGCAGCCCCTCTTCTCCCTCGGAGCAGTACTTC.

This clonotype came up a few times. This chain connects TRBV2 to TRBJ2-7; D is unclear. The CDR3 has 14 residues. From germline, CDR1 is SNHLY and CDR2 FYNNEI. Trimming left V 2 bases short and J 1 base short, with 9 bases between. CDR3 sequence (DNA): TGTGCCAGCAGTGAATTGGGTTATTCCTACGAGCAGTACGTC. It is translated as CASSELGYSYEQYV.

This clonotype was recorded a few times. This chain connects TRBV27 to TRBJ2-7; TRBD2 might be the D (5 bases). The germline V and J ends were trimmed by 0 bases and 6 bases, with 12 bases remaining between them. Germline V gene sequence: CDR1 MNHEY, CDR2 SMNVEV (reference sequence). This CDR3 is 14 amino acids long. The CDR3 sequence: CASSLSATRSEQYF. CDR3 sequence (DNA): TGTGCCAGCAGTTTATCCGCCACTAGATCCGAGCAGTACTTC.

This clonotype was picked up a small number of times. The chain employs TRBV10-3 and TRBJ2-5; 8 positions agree with TRBD2. V lost 4 bases, J lost 5 bases, and 3 bases stayed unmatched. This CDR3 is built from 13 residues. CDR1 is ENHRY and CDR2 is SYGVKD in the germline V gene. CDR3 in DNA: TGTGCCATCAGTGCGGGACTAGGGGAGACCCAGTACTTC. Translation gives CAISAGLGETQYF.

Many counts were recorded for this clonotype. V gene TRBV10-3 combines with J gene TRBJ2-2; the D is unclear. This CDR3 region has 16 residues. CDR1 is ENHRY, CDR2 SYGVKD, per germline. Deletions cut 1 base from V and 2 bases from J, with 11 bases between. Here the CDR3 reads CAISEFGQLNTGELFF. CDR3 DNA sequence: TGTGCCATCAGTGAGTTTGGGCAACTCAACACCGGGGAGCTGTTTTTT.